One and the same sample provided the 19 T cell receptor beta chains below, sequenced in a study of T cells after yellow fever vaccination. From the 5' RACE reads, TCRdb called clonotypes with MiXCR, one entry per CDR3 protein. The table lists approximately 600,000 distinct CDR3 sequences, more than 9% of them singletons. This specimen was PBMCs, taken on the day of the yellow fever booster vaccination. All receptors derive from a man aged 30 to 45 who received the YFV17D yellow fever vaccine.

The rearrangement links TRBV5-1 to TRBJ2-3; perhaps TRBD2 as D (7 bases). Trimming stripped 3 bases from V and 9 bases from J, with 14 bases between. This CDR3 region has 13 residues. The germline gives CDR1 SGHRS, CDR2 YFSETQ. The CDR3 loop reads CASSWGTGGTQYF. The CDR3 nucleotides read TGCGCCAGCAGCTGGGGGACGGGGGGCACGCAGTATTTT.

The chain joins TRBV29-1 to TRBJ2-3, with TRBD2 matching 7 bases. V gave up 8 bases and J gave up 12 bases; unmatched junction bases: 14. CDR3 length: 12 amino acids. Germline V CDR1 and CDR2: SQVTM, ANQGSEA. This CDR3 reads CSQGHGSGIQYF. DNA of the CDR3: TGCAGCCAAGGGCATGGCAGCGGGATCCAGTATTTT.

This clonotype occurred many times. The chain employs TRBV29-1 and TRBJ2-4; D is perhaps TRBD1 (5 bases). The germline V and J ends were trimmed by 0 bases and 9 bases, with 9 bases remaining between them. Per the germline V gene, CDR1 is SQVTM and CDR2 is ANQGSEA. There are 12 residues in the CDR3. This CDR3 reads CSVEDRGSIQYF. The CDR3 DNA follows: TGCAGCGTTGAAGATAGGGGAAGCATTCAGTACTTC.

This chain connects TRBV15 to TRBJ2-2, with D possibly being TRBD1 (5 bases). Germline lookup yields CDR1 LNHNV and CDR2 YYDKDF (reference sequence). Trimming removed 7 bases from V and 5 bases from J, with 17 bases in between. The CDR3 extends over 15 amino acids. The CDR3 here is CATKNFHRQTGELFF. CDR3 nucleotides: TGTGCCACCAAAAATTTTCACAGACAGACCGGGGAGCTGTTTTTT.

The chain is built from TRBV27 and TRBJ1-1; 9 bases align to TRBD1. This CDR3 is built from 17 residues. CDR1 is MNHEY, CDR2 SMNVEV, per germline (reference sequence). The junction had 8 bases not matched to a gene; V was cut back by 0 bases and J by 3 bases. The DNA of the CDR3 is TGTGCCAGCAGTTTATCTGTCTGGGACAGGGCTTACACTGAAGCTTTCTTT. Translating gives CASSLSVWDRAYTEAFF.

V and J are TRBV20-1 and TRBJ2-7; 7 nucleotides align to TRBD2. Germline V gives CDR1 DFQATT, CDR2 SNEGSKA (reference sequence). The CDR3 is made up of 15 amino acids. J was trimmed by 7 bases and V by 1 base; bases with no gene match: 13. CDR3 amino acids: CSARAHAGELREQYF. DNA of the CDR3: TGCAGTGCTAGAGCTCACGCGGGAGAGTTGAGGGAGCAGTACTTC.

This clonotype has a count of ten or more. V gene TRBV5-5 combines with J gene TRBJ2-1; 12 bases match TRBD2. The trim removed 6 bases at V and 6 bases at J, leaving 1 base unmatched. The CDR3 is made up of 13 amino acids. Germline loops: CDR1 SGHKS, CDR2 YYEKEE (reference sequence). The CDR3 spells CASTSGRGNEQFF. The CDR3 DNA sequence: TGTGCCAGCACTAGCGGGAGGGGCAATGAGCAGTTCTTC.

At least ten counts were recorded for this clonotype. The chain recombines TRBV10-2 with TRBJ2-3, with TRBD2 matching 7 bases. V lost 4 bases, J lost 1 base, and 17 bases stayed unmatched. Germline V CDR1 and CDR2: WSHSY, SAAADI. This CDR3 is built from 19 residues. The CDR3 is CASSVPSGHNRPGTDTQYF. CDR3 nucleotide sequence: TGCGCCAGCAGTGTTCCTAGCGGACATAACCGGCCTGGCACAGATACGCAGTATTTT.

This clonotype was picked up a small number of times. This chain joins TRBV7-8 and TRBJ2-5; 7 nucleotides align to TRBD2. This CDR3 spans 14 amino acids. In germline, CDR1 is SGHVS, CDR2 FQNEAQ. V shed 11 bases and J 4 bases; nucleotides not matched to a gene: 13. CDR3 amino acids: CASSGNPRVETQYF. The CDR3 DNA reads as TGTGCCTCTAGCGGAAACCCCCGAGTAGAGACCCAGTACTTC.

In its sample, this clonotype was seen a few times. The rearrangement joins TRBV7-2 to TRBJ2-3; D tentatively reads TRBD1 or TRBD2 (5 bases each). Between the trimmed V and J ends, which lost 1 base and 5 bases, there was a span of 19 bases. The CDR3 has 17 residues. Germline assignment: CDR1 SGHTA and CDR2 FQGNSA. This CDR3 is CASSLGQQRFLGDTQYF. The CDR3 DNA sequence: TGTGCCAGCAGCTTAGGACAGCAGCGGTTCTTAGGAGATACGCAGTATTTT. The full variable domain, completed using reference TRBV7-2 and TRBJ2-3, is GAGVSQSPSNKVTEKGKDVELRCDPISGHTALYWYRQSLGQGLEFLIYFQGNSAPDKSGLPSDRFSAERTGGSVSTLTIQRTQQEDSAVYLCASSLGQQRFLGDTQYFGPGTRLTVL.

This clonotype has more than one count but fewer than ten. The gene calls are TRBV5-1 and TRBJ1-1; no definite D call. The CDR3 covers 16 residues. Germline loops: CDR1 SGHRS, CDR2 YFSETQ. V lost 1 base and J 1 base, leaving 14 bases between the germline ends. The CDR3 reads CASSLTYRTENTEAFF. The CDR3 DNA sequence: TGCGCCAGCAGCTTGACTTATAGAACGGAGAACACTGAAGCTTTCTTT.

There are a few counts of this clonotype. This chain connects TRBV7-9 to TRBJ2-7, with D uncertain. The CDR3 extends over 13 amino acids. V was cut by 8 bases and J by 0 bases, with 11 bases left in between. Germline V gene data show CDR1 as SEHNR and CDR2 as FQNEAQ (reference sequence). CDR3 DNA sequence: TGTGCCAGCGGCATGGGCAGCTCCTACGAGCAGTACTTC. Protein product: CASGMGSSYEQYF.

The V call is TRBV13, the J call TRBJ1-1, with 8 nucleotides matching TRBD1. Looked up from germline, CDR1 is PRHDT and CDR2 is FYEKMQ (reference sequence). With 4 bases clipped from V and 3 bases from J, the junction kept 13 bases outside the gene matches. This CDR3 is 17 amino acids long. CDR3 in amino acids: CASSWADREDGDTEAFF. For the CDR3, the DNA is TGTGCCAGCAGCTGGGCGGACAGGGAGGATGGCGACACTGAAGCTTTCTTT.

The chain joins TRBV5-4 to TRBJ2-3; 9 positions agree with TRBD2. V shed 2 bases and J 8 bases; nucleotides not matched to a gene: 15. Germline values: CDR1 SGHNT, CDR2 YYREEE (reference sequence). The length of the CDR3 is 17 residues. This CDR3 reads CASSFNLAGPAVVTQYF. The CDR3 DNA reads TGTGCCAGCAGCTTTAACCTAGCGGGGCCGGCCGTGGTTACGCAGTATTTT.

The V and J genes are TRBV12-3 or TRBV12-4 and TRBJ2-7, with 8 bases fitting TRBD2. The CDR3 covers 15 residues. The V gene end was trimmed by 6 bases and the J gene end by 6 bases; junction bases not matched to a gene: 13. This chain's CDR3 is CASSPRAGGSGEQYF. The CDR3 region has the DNA TGTGCCAGCAGCCCCCGGGCGGGAGGATCAGGCGAGCAGTACTTC.

This clonotype turned up a few times. This chain links TRBV30 with TRBJ2-7; a weak D match, TRBD1 (6 bases). In germline, CDR1 is GTSNPN, CDR2 SVGIG (reference sequence). Trimming took 0 bases from V and 6 from J, leaving 15 bases between them. CDR3 length equals 14 residues. CDR3 nucleotide sequence: TGTGCCTGGAGTGTATTGAGGGGGACGAGCGAGCAGTACTTC. Translation: CAWSVLRGTSEQYF.

The chain has TRBV12-3 or TRBV12-4 and TRBJ2-3; the match to TRBD1 covers 7 bases. The junction had 9 bases not matched to a gene; V was cut back by 10 bases and J by 2 bases. The CDR3 spans 14 residues. CDR3 amino acids: CATLPGTDTDTQYF. CDR3 coding DNA: TGTGCCACCCTACCCGGGACAGACACAGATACGCAGTATTTT.

This sequence joins TRBV5-1 and TRBJ2-5; TRBD2 agrees at 10 bases. The CDR3 covers 13 residues. Losses at the gene ends were 4 bases for V and 5 bases for J; bases not matched to a gene: 2. CDR1 and CDR2 (germline): SGHRS, YFSETQ. Written as DNA, the CDR3 is TGCGCCAGCAGCGGAGCGGGAGGGGAGACCCAGTACTTC. Protein sequence: CASSGAGGETQYF.

The chain employs TRBV19 and TRBJ2-2; TRBD2 aligns across 9 bases. CDR3 length: 16 residues. The V and J ends lost 7 bases and 5 bases, in that order; junction bases with no gene match: 11. Looked up from germline, CDR1 is LNHDA and CDR2 is SQIVND (reference sequence). The DNA for the CDR3 is TGTGCCAGTAAAATTAGCGGGAGATCGGGAACCGGGGAGCTGTTTTTT. Encoded protein: CASKISGRSGTGELFF.